The source of this T cell receptor (beta chain) is a study of blood T cell repertoires in COVID-19. Germline CDR1 is GTSNPN and CDR2 is SVGIG (reference sequence). CDR3 length: 19 amino acids. Trimming took off 2 bases at V and 6 bases at J, with 26 bases between the two ends. TCRdb's table, derived via immunoSEQ multiplex PCR, lists solely in-frame clones and lacks some. The top ten clones hold just under 4.5% of a sample with 60,000 to 85,000 clones, 85% to 90% of them seen once. This receptor was taken from a middle-aged man with active COVID-19. This rearrangement joins TRBV30 to TRBJ1-6, with D possibly matching TRBD1 (6 bases). The source material was peripheral blood. CDR3 protein: CAWSFLPYPGVSSNSPLHF. CDR3 DNA sequence: TGTGCCTGGAGTTTCCTTCCTTACCCAGGGGTTAGTAGTAATTCACCCCTCCACTTT.